Below are 5 T cell receptor beta chains sequenced from a single sample in a study of cytomegalovirus exposure and HLA in healthy donors. The PCR was carried out with 60 Vbeta primers and 13 Jbeta primers. Assay: immunoSEQ multiplex PCR; the TCRdb copy retains only in-frame clones and omits some. The sample data list around 140,000 clones. The material sequenced was PBMCs. The source is a male donor in good health and CMV-seronegative.

The chain employs TRBV15 and TRBJ2-3; unclear D gene. Germline assignment: CDR1 LNHNV and CDR2 YYDKDF (reference sequence). V was cut by 0 bases and J by 3 bases, with 7 bases left in between. The CDR3 has 14 amino acids. The CDR3 DNA follows: TGTGCCACCAGCAGAGAAAAGGAGACAGATACGCAGTATTTT. Encoded protein: CATSREKETDTQYF.

The V and J genes are TRBV10-1 and TRBJ1-2, with a tentative D call TRBD1 (6 bases). Germline V gives CDR1 WNHNN, CDR2 SYGVQD (reference sequence). With 2 bases removed from V and 8 bases from J, the gap between germline ends came to 12 bases. CDR3 size: 13 residues. For the CDR3, the DNA is TGCGCCAGCAGTGAGAGCAGGGGTAGCGGCTACACCTTC. Translating gives CASSESRGSGYTF.

The CDR3 loop is CASSQDGDAYGYTF. In DNA, the CDR3 is TGCGCCAGCAGCCAAGATGGAGACGCCTATGGCTACACCTTC. The chain combines TRBV4-3 with TRBJ1-2, with D unresolved. V lost 0 bases and J 4 bases, leaving 9 bases between the germline ends. Germline V CDR1 and CDR2: LGHNA, YSLEER. The CDR3 has 14 amino acids.

This chain connects TRBV15 to TRBJ1-2, with 7 nucleotides matching TRBD1. After removal of 8 bases from V and 8 bases from J, the junction contained 11 bases not matched to a gene. The germline CDR1 and CDR2 sequences are LNHNV and YYDKDF (reference sequence). The CDR3 runs 13 residues. CDR3 region: CATFDRVTFGYTF. CDR3 coding DNA: TGTGCCACCTTTGACAGGGTTACGTTCGGCTACACCTTC.

The chain's CDR3 is CASSWTGTEAFF. For the CDR3, the DNA is TGTGCCAGCAGCTGGACAGGCACTGAAGCTTTCTTT. V is TRBV7-9 and J is TRBJ1-1; 7 nucleotides line up with TRBD1. The germline CDR1 and CDR2 sequences are SEHNR and FQNEAQ (reference sequence). The V and J ends lost 4 bases and 4 bases, in that order; junction bases with no gene match: 0. This CDR3 has 12 amino acids. The complete variable domain, with remaining parts taken from reference TRBV7-9 and TRBJ1-1, reads DTGVSQNPRHKITKRGQNVTFRCDPISEHNRLYWYRQTLGQGPEFLTYFQNEAQLEKSRLLSDRFSAERPKGSFSTLEIQRTEQGDSAMYLCASSWTGTEAFFGQGTRLTVV.